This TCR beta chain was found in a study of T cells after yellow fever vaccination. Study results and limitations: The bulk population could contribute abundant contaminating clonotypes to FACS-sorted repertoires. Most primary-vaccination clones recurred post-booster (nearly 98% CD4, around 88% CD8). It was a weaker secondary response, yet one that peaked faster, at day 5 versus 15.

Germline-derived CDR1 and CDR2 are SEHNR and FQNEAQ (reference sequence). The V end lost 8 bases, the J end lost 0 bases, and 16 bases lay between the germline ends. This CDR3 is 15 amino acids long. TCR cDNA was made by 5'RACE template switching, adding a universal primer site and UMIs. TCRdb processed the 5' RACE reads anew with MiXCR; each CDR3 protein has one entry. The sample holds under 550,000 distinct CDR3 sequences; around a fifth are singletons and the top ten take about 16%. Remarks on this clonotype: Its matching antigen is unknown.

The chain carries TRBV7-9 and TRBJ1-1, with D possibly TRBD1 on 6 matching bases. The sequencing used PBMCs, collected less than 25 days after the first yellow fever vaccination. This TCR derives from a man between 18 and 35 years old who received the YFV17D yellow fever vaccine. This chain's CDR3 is CASGGGAAMNTEAFF. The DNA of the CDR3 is TGTGCCAGCGGGGGGGGGGCAGCAATGAACACTGAAGCTTTCTTT.